Detailed here is one T cell receptor (beta chain). This sample was taken from a study of blood T cell repertoires in COVID-19. Whole-study context: Sites in the United States, Italy and Spain provided acute and convalescent COVID-19 samples. The cDNA or gDNA used as material had been derived from T cells, B-cell-depleted T cells, or PBMCs.

Study processing details: Reference gene primer amplification yielded estimated nucleated cell counts. The repertoire was sequenced with immunoSEQ multiplex PCR; TCRdb's copy has only in-frame clones and lacks some. V, J and clone size are taken as reported in that table, and D and trimming were inferred from the DNA itself. The sample gives over 150,000 clones, roughly 94% of which show up once; about 0.76% is in the top ten. V lost 3 bases, J lost 10 bases, and 19 bases lay in between. The CDR3 totals 15 residues. From germline, CDR1 is SGHDT and CDR2 YYEEEE. Enrolment of Seattle patients took place during active infection, and they were followed longitudinally.

The specimen sequenced was peripheral blood. This clonotype was sampled from a man aged 25 to 40 with COVID-19, enrolled during active disease. This chain connects TRBV5-6 to TRBJ1-4; no definite D call. The CDR3 spells CASSSLSGMSRKLFF. The CDR3 DNA sequence: TGTGCCAGCAGCTCTCTTTCGGGTATGTCGCGAAAACTGTTTTTT.